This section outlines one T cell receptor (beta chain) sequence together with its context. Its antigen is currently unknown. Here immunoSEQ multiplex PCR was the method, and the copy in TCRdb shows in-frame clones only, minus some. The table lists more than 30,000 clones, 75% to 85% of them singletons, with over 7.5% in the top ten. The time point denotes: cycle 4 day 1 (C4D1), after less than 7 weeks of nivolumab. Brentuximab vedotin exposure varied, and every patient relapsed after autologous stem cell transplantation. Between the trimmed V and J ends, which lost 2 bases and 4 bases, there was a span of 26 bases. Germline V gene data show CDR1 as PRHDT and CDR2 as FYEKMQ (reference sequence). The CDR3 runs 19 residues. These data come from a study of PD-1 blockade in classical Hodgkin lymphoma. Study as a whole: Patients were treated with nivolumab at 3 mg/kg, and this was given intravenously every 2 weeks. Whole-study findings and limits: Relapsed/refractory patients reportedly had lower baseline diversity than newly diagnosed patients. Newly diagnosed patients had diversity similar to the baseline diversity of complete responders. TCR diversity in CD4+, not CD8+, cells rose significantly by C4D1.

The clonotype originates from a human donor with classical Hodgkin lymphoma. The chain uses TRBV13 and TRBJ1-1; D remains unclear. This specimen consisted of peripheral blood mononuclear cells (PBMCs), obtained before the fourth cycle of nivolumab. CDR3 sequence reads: CASSLYVRERGRSATEAFF. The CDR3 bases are TGTGCCAGCAGCTTATATGTAAGGGAGAGAGGAAGATCGGCCACTGAAGCTTTCTTT.